This T cell receptor beta chain comes out of a study of identical twins. Study results and caveats: Sequences that were beta out-of-frame showed weaker excess twin sharing. Invariant populations such as MAIT and iNKT cells could partly muddle zero-insertion analyses.

CDR1 is SGHDT and CDR2 is YYEEEE in the germline V gene. The CDR3 is 15 amino acids. Trimming cost V 4 bases and J 2 bases; bases outside gene matches: 7. Template switching created a universal primer site, and the cDNA included unique molecular identifiers. TCRdb independently ran MiXCR on the 5' RACE reads; one entry per CDR3 protein. The sample holds 250,000 or so distinct CDR3 sequences, approximately 11% seen once. A note on this clonotype: Its specificity is unknown.

The data were also submitted as part of a second study, on yellow fever vaccine responses in identical twins.

The receptor was isolated from a woman between 18 and 30 years old in good health. The gene calls are TRBV5-6 and TRBJ2-3; 7 bases line up with TRBD1. Source material: memory (CD45RO+) T cells sorted from blood. CDR3 DNA sequence: TGTGCCAGCAGCCCGGGACAGTGGGACACAGATACGCAGTATTTT. Translated, it gives CASSPGQWDTDTQYF.